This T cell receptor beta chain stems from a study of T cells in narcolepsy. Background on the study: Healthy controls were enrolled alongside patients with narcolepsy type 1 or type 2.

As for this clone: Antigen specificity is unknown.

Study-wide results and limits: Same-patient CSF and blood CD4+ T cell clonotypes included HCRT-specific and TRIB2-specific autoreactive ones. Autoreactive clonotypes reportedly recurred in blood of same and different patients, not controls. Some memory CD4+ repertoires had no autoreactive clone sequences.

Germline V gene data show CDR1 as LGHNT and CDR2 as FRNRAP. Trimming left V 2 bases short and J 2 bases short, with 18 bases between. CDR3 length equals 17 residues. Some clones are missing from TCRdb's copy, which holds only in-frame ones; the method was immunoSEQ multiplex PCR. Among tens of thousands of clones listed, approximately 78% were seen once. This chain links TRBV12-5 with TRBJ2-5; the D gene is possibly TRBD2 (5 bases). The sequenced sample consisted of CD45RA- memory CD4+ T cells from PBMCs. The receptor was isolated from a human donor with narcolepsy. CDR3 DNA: TGTGCTAGTGGTTTGTTTAACGGAGGCTACTTTCAAGAGACCCAGTACTTC. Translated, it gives CASGLFNGGYFQETQYF.